A single T cell receptor beta chain is shown here with its context. The sample is drawn from a study of blood T cell repertoires in COVID-19. Profiling relied on immunoSEQ multiplex PCR, and the TCRdb table lists in-frame clones only, not all of them. The sample has over 250,000 clones, approximately 91% seen once; the top ten hold 2% to 2.5%. Seattle participants joined during active infection and were tracked over time. The material sequenced was peripheral blood. The clonotype originates from a woman aged 25 to 39 with COVID-19, enrolled during active disease.

As DNA, the CDR3 is TGTGCCATCAGTCTAGACAGCTATGGCTACACCTTC. This codes for CAISLDSYGYTF. The chain is built from TRBV10-3 and TRBJ1-2, with a possible D match to TRBD1 (5 bases). The germline V gene has CDR1 ENHRY and CDR2 SYGVKD. Trimming removed 5 bases at V and 4 bases at J, with 8 bases between. The CDR3 has 12 residues.